This T cell receptor (beta chain) was found in a study of CD8 T cells in ankylosing spondylitis. Study-level findings and limits: For ankylosing spondylitis blood, a TCR beta motif of seven to nine highly homologous variants appeared characteristic. In the blood and synovial fluid of reactive arthritis, some motif variants had been previously reported.

This clonotype has ten or more counts. Its specificity is unknown. The CDR3 has 14 residues. In germline, CDR1 is SGDLS, CDR2 YYNGEE. Losses at the gene ends were 0 bases for V and 4 bases for J; bases not matched to a gene: 2. 5'-RACE, quantitative and with molecular barcodes, yielded the TCR beta libraries. TCRdb processed the 5' RACE reads anew with MiXCR; each CDR3 protein has one entry. The table shows about 42,000 distinct CDR3 sequences, with 3% to 4% occurring only once. This receptor was taken from a female donor with ankylosing spondylitis or in good health (not recorded which). J is TRBJ2-5 and V is TRBV9; 8 bases match TRBD1. The sequenced sample was blood, either unsorted or a sorted T cell fraction (not recorded which). In DNA form, the CDR3 reads TGTGCCAGCAGCGTAGCTGGGACAGGAGAGACCCAGTACTTC. It translates to CASSVAGTGETQYF.